Detailed here is one T cell receptor (beta chain). Its specificity is unknown. Through 5' RACE with UMI labels, the TRB cDNA libraries were prepared. TCRdb reprocessed the 5' RACE reads; each CDR3 protein has one entry and no DNA is given. With about 63,000 distinct CDR3 sequences in the sample, the ten largest clones hold around 4.9%. The data stem from a study of CXCR3-negative and CXCR3-positive naive CD8 T cells. Study results and caveats: Comparison of naive cells showed more hydrophobic TRB CDR3s in CXCR3-positive than in CXCR3-negative naive cells.

The CDR3 has 17 residues. Germline assignment: CDR1 WNHNN and CDR2 SYGVQD (reference sequence). This receptor was taken from a human donor in good health. Some clones in this sample may be carry-over from other donors' samples. V is TRBV10-1 and J is TRBJ2-2; with no DNA, the TCRdb D assignment of TRBD2 cannot be verified. Sequencing was carried out using naive CXCR3+ CD8+ T cells from blood. The subset denotes: CD45RO-CCR7+CD27+CD95- naive CD8+ T cells expressing CXCR3 (TNR3+). This CDR3 is CASSESVLAGDTGELFF.